The sequence of this T cell receptor beta chain was determined in a study of spatial heterogeneity in lung cancer. Study overall: The study consistently detected more beta-chain than alpha-chain sequences. An average of more than ten raw reads was observed per unique TCR and UMI combination.

This clonotype was counted at least ten times. Being off target in a library aimed at alpha chains, this beta chain has a size of little meaning. The library protocol tagged each TCR cDNA with a unique molecular identifier. In TCRdb, the 5' RACE reads were re-called with MiXCR into one record per CDR3 protein. The sample yields around 11,000 distinct CDR3 sequences, roughly 3.9% seen once. Per germline, CDR1 DFQATT and CDR2 SNEGSKA (reference sequence). This CDR3 is built from 16 residues. J gave up 12 bases and V 0 bases, and 19 bases lay outside the gene matches. Time point given: sample taken at primary tumor resection. The study sequenced unsorted whole RNA from tumor, nontumor lung or frozen PBMC. Donation came from some 72 patients with untreated early-stage non-small cell lung cancer.

The receptor comes from a male donor with early-stage non-small cell lung cancer. The starting material was normal lung tissue next to the tumor, obtained at surgery. The chain couples TRBV20-1 to TRBJ2-7; TRBD2 matches 8 bases. CDR3 region: CSARDLGLAGDRRGYF. Here the CDR3 DNA reads TGCAGTGCTAGAGATTTGGGCCTAGCGGGCGACCGACGCGGGTACTTC.